The clone carrying this T cell receptor beta chain was recorded only once. Its target is unknown. An end of the junction differs from the germline gene, which may be a read error. This specimen comes from a study of blood T cells in healthy people across ages. Germline CDR1 SGHTA, CDR2 FQGNSA. The CDR3 consists of 13 residues. A second PCR of about 6 to 11 cycles used a sample-barcoded 5' primer and a J-beta primer mix. MiXCR, applied by TCRdb to the 5' RACE reads, yields one record per CDR3 protein. The sample lists approximately 690,000 distinct CDR3 sequences, 45% to 65% occurring once. Whole-study results and caveats: TCR beta diversity tracked closely with naive T cell percentage. There were more naive CD4+ cells and higher diversity in long-lived donors than in aged donors. Older age coincided with a roughly linear decline in TCR beta diversity per million T cells. Because donor CMV status was unknown, expanded clonotype changes were possibly confounded.

The V gene is TRBV7-2, the J gene TRBJ2-5, with D unclear. This receptor was obtained from a man between 60 and 75 years old in good health. Sequencing was done on a sample of blood. CDR3 sequence (DNA): TGTGTCAGCACCAAAGAGGTTTCAGAGACCCAGTACTTC. Amino acid sequence: CVSTKEVSETQYF.